The 17 T cell receptor beta chains in this list originate from one sample, sequenced in a study of OX40 agonist ivuxolimab in advanced cancers. Profiling relied on immunoSEQ multiplex PCR, and the TCRdb table lists in-frame clones only, not all of them. Found here are fewer than 140,000 clones, approximately 90% of them singletons; the top ten hold approximately 0.52%. The starting material was CD4+ or CD8+ T cells sorted from blood, obtained in a trial of the OX40 agonist ivuxolimab. Source of these receptors: an adult with an advanced solid tumor such as melanoma, head and neck, liver or kidney cancer.

The chain is built from TRBV29-1 and TRBJ2-6; D unresolved. This CDR3 spans 13 amino acids. V was trimmed by 3 bases and J by 1 base, leaving 4 bases between them. From germline, CDR1 is SQVTM and CDR2 ANQGSEA. CDR3 DNA sequence: TGCAGCGTTGACGCGTCTGGGGCCAACGTCCTGACTTTC. Amino acids: CSVDASGANVLTF.

This sequence joins TRBV2 and TRBJ2-5; D uncertain. The CDR3 extends over 13 amino acids. The germline gives CDR1 SNHLY, CDR2 FYNNEI. V gave up 3 bases and J gave up 4 bases, with 9 bases separating them. For the CDR3, the DNA is TGTGCCAGCAGTGATGAACTGGGAGAGACCCAGTACTTC. Its protein product is CASSDELGETQYF.

CDR3 residues: CASSDTRPQETQYF. As DNA, the CDR3 is TGTGCCAGCAGTGATACACGGCCCCAAGAGACCCAGTACTTC. The J gene is TRBJ2-5, the V gene TRBV25-1; D gene uncertain. Trimming took 3 bases from V and 1 from J, leaving 9 bases between them. Germline lookup yields CDR1 MGHDK and CDR2 SYGVNS. The CDR3 extends over 14 amino acids.

This clone has more than one count but fewer than ten. Other DNA sequences in this specimen translate into the identical CDR3. V is TRBV11-2 and J is TRBJ2-2, with D uncertain. V was trimmed by 5 bases and J by 2 bases, leaving 9 bases between them. The CDR3 sequence is 14 residues long. Per the germline V gene, CDR1 is SGHAT and CDR2 is FQNNGV. The CDR3 region has the DNA TGTGCCAGCAGCCCTGGGGTAAACACCGGGGAGCTGTTTTTT. Protein sequence: CASSPGVNTGELFF.

The chain joins TRBV7-2 to TRBJ2-7; D perhaps matches TRBD1 (8 bases). The CDR3 spans 14 residues. Trimming removed 7 bases from V and 3 bases from J, with 16 bases in between. Germline CDR1 reads SGHTA; CDR2 reads FQGNSA. The CDR3 protein is CASTKDREGYEQYF. The CDR3 DNA follows: TGTGCCAGCACTAAGGACAGGGAGGGCTACGAGCAGTACTTC. Using reference TRBV7-2 and TRBJ2-7 for the parts outside the CDR3, the full variable domain is GAGVSQSPSNKVTEKGKDVELRCDPISGHTALYWYRQSLGQGLEFLIYFQGNSAPDKSGLPSDRFSAERTGGSVSTLTIQRTQQEDSAVYLCASTKDREGYEQYFGPGTRLTVT.

The table lists this clone with a count of one. The chain links TRBV9 to TRBJ2-1, with TRBD2 matching over 7 bases. Germline V gene lookup returns CDR1 SGDLS and CDR2 YYNGEE. This CDR3 comprises 18 residues. With V trimmed by 0 bases and J by 0 bases, 9 bases remained unmatched. The CDR3 nucleotides read TGTGCCAGCAGCGTAGCCTCAGGCGGGGGAAGCTCCTACAATGAGCAGTTCTTC. Translating it yields CASSVASGGGSSYNEQFF.

CDR3 amino acids: CASSPRGSRQETQYF. The CDR3 coding sequence is TGTGCCAGCAGCCCCCGAGGAAGTCGTCAAGAGACCCAGTACTTC. The chain recombines TRBV7-2 with TRBJ2-5; D remains ambiguous. This CDR3 region has 15 residues. V was shortened by 5 bases and J by 2 bases, with 15 bases between the two germline ends. The germline CDR1 and CDR2 sequences are SGHTA and FQGNSA.

V is TRBV7-8 and J is TRBJ2-1; 9 nucleotides match TRBD1. V lost 5 bases to trimming and J lost 1 base; unmatched junction nucleotides: 3. In germline, CDR1 is SGHVS, CDR2 FQNEAQ. The CDR3 has 15 residues. DNA of the CDR3: TGTGCCAGCAGCATTGACAGGGGGTCCTACAATGAGCAGTTCTTC. Protein: CASSIDRGSYNEQFF.

The V and J genes are TRBV6-5 and TRBJ1-4; the D is unclear. The CDR3 has 13 amino acids. Germline loops: CDR1 MNHEY, CDR2 SVGAGI. The V and J ends lost 0 bases and 8 bases respectively, with 7 bases between them. The CDR3 region is CASSYSWREKLFF. The CDR3 region has the DNA TGTGCCAGCAGTTACTCCTGGCGGGAAAAACTGTTTTTT.

The V gene is TRBV4-3, the J gene TRBJ1-6; no firm D call. The V end was cut by 4 bases, the J end by 7 bases, with 11 bases between. Germline CDR1 is LGHNA and CDR2 is YSLEER. The CDR3 sequence is 14 residues long. The CDR3 here is CASSPDNVNSPLHF. CDR3 DNA sequence: TGCGCCAGCAGCCCTGACAATGTCAATTCACCCCTCCACTTT.

V is TRBV28 and J is TRBJ1-1; 8 positions match TRBD1. With V trimmed by 2 bases and J by 13 bases, 18 bases remained unmatched. The germline V gene has CDR1 MDHEN and CDR2 SYDVKM. This CDR3 has 16 amino acids. CDR3 nucleotides: TGTGCCAGCAGTTTAACCCCGTTACGACAGGGGTCTTCAGGTTTCTTT. It codes for CASSLTPLRQGSSGFF.

This clone was seen only once. J is TRBJ2-7 and V is TRBV18, with 7 bases identical to TRBD1. The CDR3 spans 15 residues. The trim removed 2 bases at V and 7 bases at J, leaving 11 bases unmatched. In germline, CDR1 is KGHSH, CDR2 LQKENI. The CDR3 sequence is CASSPGSQGESEQYF. CDR3 sequence (DNA): TGTGCCAGCTCACCAGGTAGTCAGGGGGAAAGTGAGCAGTACTTC.

For the CDR3, the DNA is TGCAGCGCTTGCCAGGGACCCCAAGAGACCCAGTACTTC. Its protein is CSACQGPQETQYF. J is TRBJ2-5 and V is TRBV29-1, with D tentatively TRBD1 or TRBD2 (5 bases each). Germline CDR1 is SQVTM and CDR2 is ANQGSEA. V was clipped by 7 bases and J by 1 base, with 13 bases between them. There are 13 residues in the CDR3.

This chain connects TRBV5-8 to TRBJ2-3, with a weak D call TRBD2 (5 bases). The CDR3 extends over 15 amino acids. The germline gives CDR1 SGHTS, CDR2 YDEGEE. V was shortened by 1 base and J by 2 bases, with 11 bases between the two germline ends. CDR3 residues: CASSLLRLHTDTQYF. The CDR3 DNA is TGTGCCAGCAGCTTGTTGCGACTACACACAGATACGCAGTATTTT.

There are a few counts of this clone. The V and J genes are TRBV5-1 and TRBJ1-6; possible D gene TRBD1, 6 bases. This CDR3 has 16 residues. Germline CDR1 and CDR2: SGHRS and YFSETQ. Deletions cut 4 bases from V and 0 bases from J, with 11 bases between. The CDR3 sequence is CASSPTGSSYNSPLHF. CDR3 nucleotides: TGCGCCAGCAGCCCTACAGGGTCCTCCTATAATTCACCCCTCCACTTT.

The rearrangement uses TRBV21-1 and TRBJ2-7; the table gives TRBD2 as D, unverified against the DNA. TRBV21-1 is recorded as a pseudogene. CDR3 size: 13 residues. The CDR3 coding sequence is TGTGCCAGCAGCAAAAGGCGGAGGGGCGAGCAGTACTTC. Its protein is CASSKRRRGEQYF.

The chain links TRBV5-1 to TRBJ2-1; 8 bases map to TRBD2. This CDR3 spans 14 amino acids. The germline V gene encodes CDR1 SGHRS and CDR2 YFSETQ. V trimming: 0 bases; J trimming: 8 bases; junction bases outside the gene matches: 4. The CDR3 DNA reads TGCGCCAGCAGCTTGGGCGCCGGGAGGGATGAGCAGTTCTTC. Protein sequence: CASSLGAGRDEQFF.